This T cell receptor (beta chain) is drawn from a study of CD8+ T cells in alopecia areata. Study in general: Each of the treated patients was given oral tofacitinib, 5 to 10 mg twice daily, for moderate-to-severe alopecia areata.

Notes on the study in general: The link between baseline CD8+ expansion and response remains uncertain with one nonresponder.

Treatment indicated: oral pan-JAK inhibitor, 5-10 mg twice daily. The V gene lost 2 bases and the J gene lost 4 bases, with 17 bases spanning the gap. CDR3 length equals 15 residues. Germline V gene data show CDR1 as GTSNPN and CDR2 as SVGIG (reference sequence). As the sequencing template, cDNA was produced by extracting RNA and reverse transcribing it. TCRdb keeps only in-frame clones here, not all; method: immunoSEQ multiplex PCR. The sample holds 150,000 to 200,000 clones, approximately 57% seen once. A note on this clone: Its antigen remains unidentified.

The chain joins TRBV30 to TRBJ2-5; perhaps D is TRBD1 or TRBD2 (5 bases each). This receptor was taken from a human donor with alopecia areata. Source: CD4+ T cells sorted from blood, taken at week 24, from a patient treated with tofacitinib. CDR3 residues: CAWSRTGTGRETQYF. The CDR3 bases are TGTGCCTGGAGTCGTACGGGGACCGGCCGAGAGACCCAGTACTTC.